The T cell receptor (beta chain) described here comes from a study of blood T cells in healthy people across ages. The authors ran a second PCR of about 6 to 11 cycles using a sample-barcoded 5' primer and a J-beta primer mix. MiXCR was run by TCRdb on the 5' RACE reads, yielding one entry per CDR3 protein. Among 850,000 or so distinct CDR3 sequences, 29% were seen once, and the ten largest hold approximately 15%. This clonotype was seen at least ten times. The TCR was taken from a woman over 75 in good health. The sequenced material came from blood.

CDR3 sequence reads: CASSLGTGKPTDTQYF. CDR3 bases: TGTGCCAGCAGCTTAGGTACGGGGAAGCCCACAGATACGCAGTATTTT. V and J are TRBV7-9 and TRBJ2-3, with D possibly matching TRBD2 (5 bases). The V and J ends lost 1 base and 2 bases respectively, with 13 bases between them. Germline CDR1 reads SEHNR; CDR2 reads FQNEAQ (reference sequence). There are 16 residues in the CDR3. The entire variable domain, with the rest obtained from reference TRBV7-9 and TRBJ2-3, is as follows: DTGVSQNPRHKITKRGQNVTFRCDPISEHNRLYWYRQTLGQGPEFLTYFQNEAQLEKSRLLSDRFSAERPKGSFSTLEIQRTEQGDSAMYLCASSLGTGKPTDTQYFGPGTRLTVL.